The 21 T cell receptor beta chains below come from one sample, sequenced in a study of cytomegalovirus exposure and HLA in healthy donors. This table comes from immunoSEQ multiplex PCR, and its TCRdb copy is limited to in-frame clones, with some not included. The data show 150,000 or so clones, 85% to 90% seen once. The sequencing sample was made of PBMCs. The receptors originated from a woman between 18 and 29 years old in good health and CMV-seropositive.

The CDR3 sequence is CASSQPNQGVGNTIYF. The DNA of the CDR3 is TGTGCCAGCAGCCAACCGAATCAGGGGGTTGGAAACACCATATATTTT. The chain employs TRBV4-2 and TRBJ1-3; 7 bases agree with TRBD1. This CDR3 comprises 16 residues. In germline, CDR1 is LGHNA, CDR2 YNFKEQ. After removal of 2 bases from V and 3 bases from J, the junction contained 7 bases not matched to a gene.

V is TRBV12-5 and J is TRBJ2-1; no clear D. The CDR3 extends over 11 amino acids. CDR1 and CDR2 from the germline V gene are LGHNT and FRNRAP. The V gene lost 4 bases and the J gene lost 6 bases, with 4 bases spanning the gap. CDR3 coding DNA: TGTGCTAGTGGTTCCGTCAATGAGCAGTTCTTC. It specifies CASGSVNEQFF.

The CDR3 DNA sequence: TGTGCCAGCAGCTTTAACAGGCCGAACTATGGCTACACCTTC. Amino acid sequence: CASSFNRPNYGYTF. The chain links TRBV7-9 to TRBJ1-2; possible D gene TRBD1, 5 bases. The CDR3 contains 14 residues. V gave up 3 bases and J gave up 2 bases, with 10 bases separating them. Germline CDR1 is SEHNR and CDR2 is FQNEAQ (reference sequence).

The chain is built from TRBV6-5 and TRBJ1-4; D remains ambiguous. This CDR3 is 13 amino acids long. V gave up 7 bases and J gave up 8 bases, with 14 bases separating them. Per the germline V gene, CDR1 is MNHEY and CDR2 is SVGAGI. This CDR3 reads CASILGPAEKLFF. Here the CDR3 DNA reads TGTGCCAGCATCTTAGGCCCAGCGGAAAAACTGTTTTTT.

The chain couples TRBV4-1 to TRBJ2-7; possible D gene TRBD2, 6 bases. The CDR3 has 14 amino acids. The germline gives CDR1 MGHRA, CDR2 YSYEKL. Trimming removed 2 bases at V and 3 bases at J, with 11 bases between. CDR3 coding DNA: TGCGCCAGCAGCCAAAGGCTAGCGAGCTACGAGCAGTACTTC. Its protein is CASSQRLASYEQYF.

This clone was observed once. The chain has TRBV7-2 and TRBJ1-2; D gene uncertain. The V gene's germline CDR1 is SGHTA and CDR2 FQGNSA. The V end lost 5 bases, the J end lost 5 bases, and 18 bases lay between the germline ends. The CDR3 loop spans 15 amino acids. Here the CDR3 DNA reads TGTGCCAGCAGCCTCTACGCAGGCCTTACTTATGGCTACACCTTC. Protein: CASSLYAGLTYGYTF.

The chain recombines TRBV1 with TRBJ2-1; the D segment call TRBD2 is taken from the table without a DNA check. TRBV1 corresponds to a pseudogene. The CDR3 is made up of 16 amino acids. The CDR3 sequence: CTSSQDRRVSDNEQFF. The CDR3, as DNA: TGCACCAGCAGCCAAGATAGGAGGGTATCGGACAATGAGCAGTTCTTC.

The chain is built from TRBV6-1 and TRBJ1-1, with a weak D call TRBD1 (5 bases). This CDR3 is built from 15 residues. Germline lookup yields CDR1 MNHNS and CDR2 SASEGT. V dropped 0 bases and J dropped 5 bases, with 13 bases sitting between them. The CDR3 loop reads CASSEAPDSGTEAFF. The CDR3 region has the DNA TGTGCCAGCAGTGAAGCCCCAGACAGTGGGACTGAAGCTTTCTTT.

V gene TRBV19 combines with J gene TRBJ1-2, with a tentative D call TRBD1 (5 bases). Germline-derived CDR1 and CDR2 are LNHDA and SQIVND (reference sequence). The length of the CDR3 is 10 residues. CDR3 region: CGEGWGGYTF. Written as DNA, the CDR3 is TGTGGGGAGGGGTGGGGCGGCTACACCTTC.

The count of this clone is one. CDR3 nucleotides: TGTGCCAGCAGCCCCGGGACTAGTGCATATGAGCAGTTCTTC. It codes for CASSPGTSAYEQFF. The rearrangement links TRBV6-4 to TRBJ2-1; 8 bases are a match to TRBD2. J was trimmed by 8 bases and V by 6 bases; bases with no gene match: 9. CDR1 is MRHNA, CDR2 SNTAGT, per germline. The CDR3 has 14 residues.

A note on this clone: At one boundary the junction diverges from the germline segment, which might be a read error. The chain joins TRBV27 to TRBJ2-3; TRBD2 matches at 10 bases. CDR3 length equals 15 residues. Germline V lookup: CDR1 MNHEY, CDR2 SMNVEV (reference sequence). CDR3 loop: CASSPSGGAGRGEDF. In DNA, the CDR3 is TGTGCCAGCAGCCCCAGCGGGGGGGCCGGTCGGGGAGAGGATTTT.

This clone has a single count. The chain combines TRBV29-1 with TRBJ2-3; D is possibly TRBD1 (5 bases). The germline CDR1 and CDR2 sequences are SQVTM and ANQGSEA. This CDR3 has 11 amino acids. The germline V and J ends were trimmed by 5 bases and 3 bases, with 6 bases remaining between them. The CDR3 loop is CSVSGTDTQYF. For the CDR3, the DNA is TGCAGCGTTTCAGGGACAGATACGCAGTATTTT.

V and J are TRBV13 and TRBJ2-3; D remains unclear. CDR1 and CDR2 (germline): PRHDT, FYEKMQ (reference sequence). The V gene lost 0 bases and the J gene lost 5 bases, with 6 bases spanning the gap. The CDR3 sequence is 13 residues long. For the CDR3, the DNA is TGTGCCAGCAGCTTAGGCCTCGGAGATACGCAGTATTTT. Protein product: CASSLGLGDTQYF.

The chain has TRBV15 and TRBJ2-3; D call uncertain. Germline CDR1 and CDR2: LNHNV and YYDKDF (reference sequence). Trimming removed 0 bases from V and 9 bases from J, with 13 bases in between. The CDR3 runs to 14 residues. CDR3 loop: CATSREVAAITQYF. The CDR3 DNA reads as TGTGCCACCAGCAGAGAGGTTGCGGCGATCACGCAGTATTTT.

The chain has TRBV2 and TRBJ1-5; D is unclear. V lost 6 bases, J lost 1 base, and 7 bases lay in between. The germline CDR1 and CDR2 sequences are SNHLY and FYNNEI. The CDR3 consists of 13 residues. CDR3 loop: CASSPLSNQPQHF. CDR3 coding DNA: TGTGCCAGCAGCCCCCTAAGCAATCAGCCCCAGCATTTT.

The chain joins TRBV30 to TRBJ2-1; 11 nucleotides align to TRBD2. Germline CDR1 reads GTSNPN; CDR2 reads SVGIG (reference sequence). V shed 5 bases, J shed 7 bases, and the junction held 10 bases outside the gene matches. The CDR3 is made up of 15 amino acids. The CDR3 reads CAWSRSSGGRNEQFF. CDR3 nucleotide sequence: TGTGCCTGGTCCCGTTCTAGCGGGGGGCGAAATGAGCAGTTCTTC. Looking up the rest from reference TRBV30 and TRBJ2-1 gives the full variable domain: SQTIHQWPATLVQPVGSPLSLECTVEGTSNPNLYWYRQAAGRGLQLLFYSVGIGQISSEVPQNLSASRPQDRQFILSSKKLLLSDSGFYLCAWSRSSGGRNEQFFGPGTRLTVL.

As to this clone: This may arise from a read error, as a much more abundant clone is one base away. V and J are TRBV2 and TRBJ1-2; no clear D gene. This CDR3 has 11 amino acids. V lost 6 bases and J lost 0, with 2 bases in between. Germline values: CDR1 SNHLY, CDR2 FYNNEI. CDR3 in amino acids: CASSANYGYTF. Here the CDR3 DNA reads TGTGCCAGCAGCGCTAACTATGGCTACACCTTC.

This chain uses TRBV11-2 with TRBJ2-2; D is ambiguous. The CDR3 spans 15 residues. Germline loops: CDR1 SGHAT, CDR2 FQNNGV. V was cut by 5 bases and J by 0 bases, with 10 bases left in between. The CDR3 loop reads CASSETGSNTGELFF. CDR3 bases: TGTGCCAGCAGCGAAACCGGGTCGAACACCGGGGAGCTGTTTTTT. The full variable domain, rest sourced from reference TRBV11-2 and TRBJ2-2, is EAGVAQSPRYKIIEKRQSVAFWCNPISGHATLYWYQQILGQGPKLLIQFQNNGVVDDSQLPKDRFSAERLKGVDSTLKIQPAKLEDSAVYLCASSETGSNTGELFFGEGSRLTVL.

The CDR3 DNA reads TGTGCCAGCAGCTCCCGGGGAGCCGGGGAGCTGTTTTTT. Translation gives CASSSRGAGELFF. J is TRBJ2-2 and V is TRBV7-2, with a possible D match to TRBD2 (5 bases). V was pared by 4 bases and J by 6 bases, with 9 bases between. The CDR3 has 13 residues. Germline CDR1 and CDR2: SGHTA and FQGNSA.

This clone showed up just a few times. V gene TRBV2 combines with J gene TRBJ1-6; a possible D gene is TRBD1 (5 bases). V was clipped by 1 base and J by 6 bases, with 10 bases between them. The CDR3 is 15 residues long. Germline V gene lookup returns CDR1 SNHLY and CDR2 FYNNEI. CDR3 nucleotides: TGTGCCAGCAGTGAAGTGTCCGGGGGTAATTCACCCCTCCACTTT. It encodes CASSEVSGGNSPLHF.

This clone was recorded only once. J is TRBJ1-1 and V is TRBV7-2, with a weak D call TRBD1 (5 bases). Germline lookup yields CDR1 SGHTA and CDR2 FQGNSA. V lost 1 base and J 7 bases, leaving 7 bases between the germline ends. CDR3 length: 12 amino acids. CDR3 coding DNA: TGTGCCAGCAGCTTAGTCCAGGGTGAAGCTTTCTTT. Translated, it gives CASSLVQGEAFF.